This T cell receptor beta chain is drawn from a study of CD8 T cells in Susac syndrome. The RNA input was about 0.5 to 1 ug, and it was reverse transcribed with random hexamers. TCRdb redid the calling of the immunoSEQ multiplex PCR reads with MiXCR, one entry per CDR3 protein. The sample lists over 350,000 distinct CDR3 sequences, around 83% occurring once. The sequence was collected from a human donor with multiple sclerosis. Sequencing input: CD8+ T cells from PBMCs.

This CDR3 reads CASSGTEPLYNEQFF. The CDR3 DNA follows: TGCGCCAGCAGCGGAACTGAACCCCTTTACAATGAGCAGTTCTTC. The chain joins TRBV5-1 to TRBJ2-1; D gene uncertain. CDR3 length equals 15 residues. Germline CDR1 reads SGHRS; CDR2 reads YFSETQ. V was trimmed by 4 bases and J by 4 bases, leaving 15 bases between them.